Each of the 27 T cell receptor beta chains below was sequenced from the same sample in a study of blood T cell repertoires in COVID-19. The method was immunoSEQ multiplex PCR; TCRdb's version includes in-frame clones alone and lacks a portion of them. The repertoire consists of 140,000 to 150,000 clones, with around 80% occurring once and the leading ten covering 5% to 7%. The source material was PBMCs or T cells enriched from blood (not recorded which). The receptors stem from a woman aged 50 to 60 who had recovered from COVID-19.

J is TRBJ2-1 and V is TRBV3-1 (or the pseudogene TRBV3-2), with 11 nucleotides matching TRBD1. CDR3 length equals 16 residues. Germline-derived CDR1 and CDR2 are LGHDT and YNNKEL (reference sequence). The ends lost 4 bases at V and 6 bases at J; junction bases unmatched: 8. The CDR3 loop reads CASSLHGQGAINEQFF. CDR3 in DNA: TGTGCCAGCAGCCTCCACGGACAGGGGGCGATCAATGAGCAGTTCTTC.

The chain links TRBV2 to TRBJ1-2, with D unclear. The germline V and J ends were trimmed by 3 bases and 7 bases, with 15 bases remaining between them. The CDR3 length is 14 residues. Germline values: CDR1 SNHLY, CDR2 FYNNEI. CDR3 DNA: TGTGCCAGCAGTGAGTTGTCCGGGGTTCTTGGCTACACCTTC. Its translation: CASSELSGVLGYTF.

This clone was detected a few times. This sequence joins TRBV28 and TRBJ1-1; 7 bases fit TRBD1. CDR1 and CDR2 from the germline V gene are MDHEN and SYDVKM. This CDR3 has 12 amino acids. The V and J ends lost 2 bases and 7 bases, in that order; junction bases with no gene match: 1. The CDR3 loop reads CASSLRTGEAFF. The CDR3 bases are TGTGCCAGCAGTTTACGGACAGGTGAAGCTTTCTTT.

The CDR3: CASSPRRGRGSYSNQPQHF. CDR3 sequence (DNA): TGTGCCAGTAGTCCAAGGAGGGGGCGAGGTTCCTATAGCAATCAGCCCCAGCATTTT. The J gene is TRBJ1-5, the V gene TRBV19, with 7 bases aligning to TRBD1. CDR3 length: 19 residues. Germline lookup yields CDR1 LNHDA and CDR2 SQIVND (reference sequence). The J segment lost 0 bases and the V segment lost 5 bases, leaving 16 bases of the junction unmatched.

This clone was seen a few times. CDR3 DNA sequence: TGTGCCAGCAGTGACTTCTATTTGGCTTTCTTT. It codes for CASSDFYLAFF. The chain joins TRBV6-2 or TRBV6-3 to TRBJ1-1; unclear D gene. Germline values: CDR1 MNHEY, CDR2 SVGEGT. V was cut by 5 bases and J by 11 bases, with 12 bases left in between. CDR3 size: 11 residues.

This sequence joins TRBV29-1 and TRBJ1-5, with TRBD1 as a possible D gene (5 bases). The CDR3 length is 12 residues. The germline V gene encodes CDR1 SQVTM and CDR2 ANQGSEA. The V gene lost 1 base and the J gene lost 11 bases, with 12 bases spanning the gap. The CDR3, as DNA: TGCAGCGTTGAAGTTGGGGGGGTGACCCAGCATTTT. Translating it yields CSVEVGGVTQHF.

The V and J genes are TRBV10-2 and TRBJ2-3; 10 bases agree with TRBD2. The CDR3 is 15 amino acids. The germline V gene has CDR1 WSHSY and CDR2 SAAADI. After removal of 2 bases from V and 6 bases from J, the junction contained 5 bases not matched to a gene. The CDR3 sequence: CASSEIAGGQDTQYF. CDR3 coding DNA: TGCGCCAGCAGTGAGATAGCGGGGGGCCAGGATACGCAGTATTTT.

Here the CDR3 reads CASSLVGASSYNEQFF. The CDR3 region has the DNA TGTGCCAGCAGCTTAGTAGGGGCCAGCTCCTACAATGAGCAGTTCTTC. The chain couples TRBV11-3 to TRBJ2-1, with a possible D match to TRBD1 (5 bases). Germline V gives CDR1 SGHNT, CDR2 YENEEA. Trimming shortened V by 1 base and J by 0 bases, and 10 bases separated the two germline ends. The CDR3 contains 16 residues.

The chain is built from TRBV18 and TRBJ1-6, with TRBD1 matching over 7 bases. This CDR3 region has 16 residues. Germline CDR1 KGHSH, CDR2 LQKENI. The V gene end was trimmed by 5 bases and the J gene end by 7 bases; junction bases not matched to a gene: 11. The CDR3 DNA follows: TGTGCCAGCTCATCCCGACGACAGGGACGCAATTCACCCCTCCACTTT. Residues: CASSSRRQGRNSPLHF.

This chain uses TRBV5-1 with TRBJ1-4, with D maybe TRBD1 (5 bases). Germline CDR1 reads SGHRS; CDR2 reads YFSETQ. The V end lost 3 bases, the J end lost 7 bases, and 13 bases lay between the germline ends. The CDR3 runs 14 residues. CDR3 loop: CASSSQGRGEKLFF. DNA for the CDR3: TGCGCCAGCAGCTCCCAGGGTAGAGGTGAAAAACTGTTTTTT.

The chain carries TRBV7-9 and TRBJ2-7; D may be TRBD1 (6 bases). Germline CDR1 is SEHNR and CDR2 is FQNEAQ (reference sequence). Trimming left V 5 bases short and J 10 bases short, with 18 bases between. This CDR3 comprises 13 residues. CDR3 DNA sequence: TGTGCCAGCAGCCCCACAGGGACCCCTCGCCAGTACGTC. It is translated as CASSPTGTPRQYV.

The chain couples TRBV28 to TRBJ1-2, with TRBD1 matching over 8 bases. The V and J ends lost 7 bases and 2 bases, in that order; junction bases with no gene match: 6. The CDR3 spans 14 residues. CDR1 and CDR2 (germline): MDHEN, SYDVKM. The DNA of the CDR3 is TGTGCCAGCAATGCGGACAGGGCAAACTATGGCTACACCTTC. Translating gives CASNADRANYGYTF.

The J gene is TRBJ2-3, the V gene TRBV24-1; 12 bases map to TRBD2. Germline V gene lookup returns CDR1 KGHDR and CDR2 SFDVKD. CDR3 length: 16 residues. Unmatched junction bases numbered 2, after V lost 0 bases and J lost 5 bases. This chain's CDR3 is CATSDLGLAGRDTQYF. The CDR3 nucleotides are TGTGCCACCAGTGATTTGGGACTAGCGGGGCGAGATACGCAGTATTTT.

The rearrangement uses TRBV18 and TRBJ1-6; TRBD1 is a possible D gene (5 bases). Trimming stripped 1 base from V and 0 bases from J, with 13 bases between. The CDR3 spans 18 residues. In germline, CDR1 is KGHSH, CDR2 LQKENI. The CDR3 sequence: CASSPLQGKSSYNSPLHF. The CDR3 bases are TGTGCCAGCTCACCACTCCAGGGCAAGAGCTCCTATAATTCACCCCTCCACTTT.

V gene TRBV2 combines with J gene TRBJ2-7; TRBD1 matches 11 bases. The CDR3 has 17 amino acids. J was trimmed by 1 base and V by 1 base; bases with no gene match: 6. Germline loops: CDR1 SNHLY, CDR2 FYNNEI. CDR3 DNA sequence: TGTGCCAGCAGTGAAGACGGGACAGGGGGTGTATCCTACGAGCAGTACTTC. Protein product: CASSEDGTGGVSYEQYF.

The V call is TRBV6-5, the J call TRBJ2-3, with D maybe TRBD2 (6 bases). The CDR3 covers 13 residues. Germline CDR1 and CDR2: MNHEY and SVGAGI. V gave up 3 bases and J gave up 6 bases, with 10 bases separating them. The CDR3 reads CASSYPEGDTQYF. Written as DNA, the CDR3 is TGTGCCAGCAGTTATCCGGAGGGGGATACGCAGTATTTT.

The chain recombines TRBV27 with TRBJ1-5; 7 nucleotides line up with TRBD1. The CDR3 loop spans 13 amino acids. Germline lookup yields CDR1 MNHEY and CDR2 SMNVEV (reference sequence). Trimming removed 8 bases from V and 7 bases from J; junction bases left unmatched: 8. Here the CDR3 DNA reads TGTGCCAGCCGACAGGGAATGGTGCAGCCCCAGCATTTT. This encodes CASRQGMVQPQHF.

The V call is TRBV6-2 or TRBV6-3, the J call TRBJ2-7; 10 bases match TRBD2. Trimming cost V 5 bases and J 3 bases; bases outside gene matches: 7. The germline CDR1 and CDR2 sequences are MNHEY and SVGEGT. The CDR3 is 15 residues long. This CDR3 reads CASSIGTSDYYEQYF. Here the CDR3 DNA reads TGTGCCAGCAGTATCGGGACTAGCGATTACTACGAGCAGTACTTC.

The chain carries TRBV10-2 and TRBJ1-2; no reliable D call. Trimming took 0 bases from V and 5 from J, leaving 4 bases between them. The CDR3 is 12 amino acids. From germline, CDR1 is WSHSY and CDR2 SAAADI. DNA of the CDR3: TGCGCCAGCAGTGAGTCGAGGTATGGCTACACCTTC. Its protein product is CASSESRYGYTF.

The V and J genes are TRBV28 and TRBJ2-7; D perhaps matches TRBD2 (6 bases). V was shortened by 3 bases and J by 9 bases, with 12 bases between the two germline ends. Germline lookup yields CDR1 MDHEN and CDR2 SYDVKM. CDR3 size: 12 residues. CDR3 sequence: CASSFGRIGQYF. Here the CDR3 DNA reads TGTGCCAGCAGTTTTGGGAGGATTGGGCAGTACTTC. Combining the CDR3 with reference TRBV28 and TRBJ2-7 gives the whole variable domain DVKVTQSSRYLVKRTGEKVFLECVQDMDHENMFWYRQDPGLGLRLIYFSYDVKMKEKGDIPEGYSVSREKKERFSLILESASTNQTSMYLCASSFGRIGQYFGPGTRLTVT.

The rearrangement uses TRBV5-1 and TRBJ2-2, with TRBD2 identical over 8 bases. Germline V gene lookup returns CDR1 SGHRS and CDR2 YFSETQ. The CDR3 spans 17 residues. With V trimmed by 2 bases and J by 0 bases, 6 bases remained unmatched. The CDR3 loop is CASSFPAGAPNTGELFF. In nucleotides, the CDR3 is TGCGCCAGCAGCTTTCCAGCGGGGGCCCCGAACACCGGGGAGCTGTTTTTT.

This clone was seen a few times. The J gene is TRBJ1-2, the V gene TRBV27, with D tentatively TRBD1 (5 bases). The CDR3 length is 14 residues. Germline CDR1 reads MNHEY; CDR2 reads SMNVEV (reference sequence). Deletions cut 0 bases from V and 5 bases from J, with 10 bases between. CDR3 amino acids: CASSLSGGGYGYTF. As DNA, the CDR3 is TGTGCCAGCAGTTTATCCGGGGGGGGGTATGGCTACACCTTC.

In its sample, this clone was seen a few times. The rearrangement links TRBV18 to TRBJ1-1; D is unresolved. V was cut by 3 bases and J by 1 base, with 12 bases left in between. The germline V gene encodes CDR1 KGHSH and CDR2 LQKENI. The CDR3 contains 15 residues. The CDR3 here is CASSPPRGWNTEAFF. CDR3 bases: TGTGCCAGCTCACCGCCTCGGGGATGGAACACTGAAGCTTTCTTT.

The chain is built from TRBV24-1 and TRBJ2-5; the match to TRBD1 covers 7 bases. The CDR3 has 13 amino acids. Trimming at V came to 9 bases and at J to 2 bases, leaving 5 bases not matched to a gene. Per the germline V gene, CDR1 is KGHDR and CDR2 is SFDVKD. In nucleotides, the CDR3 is TGTGCCACCGGGACAGCGTTACAAGAGACCCAGTACTTC. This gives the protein CATGTALQETQYF.

CDR3 in amino acids: CASSLDPTGRTPPLHF. The CDR3 DNA sequence: TGTGCCAGCAGCTTAGACCCTACAGGGCGGACTCCACCCCTCCACTTT. This chain connects TRBV11-2 to TRBJ1-6; TRBD1 is a possible D gene (6 bases). Per the germline V gene, CDR1 is SGHAT and CDR2 is FQNNGV. The CDR3 is 16 amino acids. Deletions cut 0 bases from V and 11 bases from J, with 17 bases between.

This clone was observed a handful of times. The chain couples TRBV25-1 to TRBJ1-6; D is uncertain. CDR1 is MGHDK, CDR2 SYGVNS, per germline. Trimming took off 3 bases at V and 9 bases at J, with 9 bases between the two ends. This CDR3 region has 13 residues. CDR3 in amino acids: CASSDEGRSPLHF. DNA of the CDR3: TGTGCCAGCAGTGATGAGGGTCGTTCACCCCTCCACTTT.

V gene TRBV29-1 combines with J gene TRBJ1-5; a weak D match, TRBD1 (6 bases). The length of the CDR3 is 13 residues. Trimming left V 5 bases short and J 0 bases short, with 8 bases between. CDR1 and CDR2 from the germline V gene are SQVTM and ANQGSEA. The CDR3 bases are TGCAGCGTTAGGACAGATAGCAATCAGCCCCAGCATTTT. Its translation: CSVRTDSNQPQHF.